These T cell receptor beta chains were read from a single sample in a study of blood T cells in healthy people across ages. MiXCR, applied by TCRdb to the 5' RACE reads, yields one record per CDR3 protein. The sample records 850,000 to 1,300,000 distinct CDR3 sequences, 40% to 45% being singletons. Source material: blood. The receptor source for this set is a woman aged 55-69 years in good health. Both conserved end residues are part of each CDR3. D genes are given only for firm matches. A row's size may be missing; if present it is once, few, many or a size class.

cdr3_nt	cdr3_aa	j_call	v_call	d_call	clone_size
TGTGCCACGGGAAGGTCACCGGGACAGGCACTCCCTCAACCCTACGAGCAGTACTTC	CATGRSPGQALPQPYEQYF	TRBJ2-7	TRBV21-1	.	few
TGTGCCTGTGACGGACAGGGGCACGATGAGCAGTTCTTC	CACDGQGHDEQFF	TRBJ2-1	TRBV30	TRBD1	.
TGCAGCGTTGAAGTTCAGGCGGGAGAATGGAGCACAGATACGCAGTATTTT	CSVEVQAGEWSTDTQYF	TRBJ2-3	TRBV29-1	TRBD2	.
TGTGCCAGCAGGGTAGGGGCCCGTAACTATGGCTACACCTTC	CASRVGARNYGYTF	TRBJ1-2	TRBV28	.	few
TGCAGTGCTAGGGGGGCAGACGTAGCCAAAAACATTCAGTACTTC	CSARGADVAKNIQYF	TRBJ2-4	TRBV20-1	.	.
TGTGCCAGCAGGCAGGACGGGAGCTCCTATAATTCACCCCTCCACTTT	CASRQDGSSYNSPLHF	TRBJ1-6	TRBV27	.	few
TGTGCCAGCAGCTTCAGGCCGGCAGAAGAGACCCAGTTCTTC	CASSFRPAEETQFF	TRBJ2-1	TRBV5-5	.	.
TGTGCCAGCAGTTTACTCGCCGCGCGGGGAGGCTACACCTTC	CASSLLAARGGYTF	TRBJ1-2	TRBV28	.	few
TGTGCCAGCAGCGGACTAGCGGGAGGACGAAGCTACAATGAGCAGTTCTTC	CASSGLAGGRSYNEQFF	TRBJ2-1	TRBV12-3/TRBV12-4	TRBD2	.
TGCAGTGCTAGAGATCCCTATTCGGCGCGCTCCTACGAGCAGTACTTC	CSARDPYSARSYEQYF	TRBJ2-7	TRBV20-1	.	.
TGCAGTGCTAGAGATCTCGGGGAATACATTCAGTACTTC	CSARDLGEYIQYF	TRBJ2-4	TRBV20-1	.	few
TGCAGTGCTAGGGATCCTCTCCGAGAGACCCAGTACTTC	CSARDPLRETQYF	TRBJ2-5	TRBV20-1	.	.
TGTGCCAGCAGCAGGTCCTCCAGGAGCAGCGATACCTACGAGCAGTACTTC	CASSRSSRSSDTYEQYF	TRBJ2-7	TRBV6-1	.	.
TGTGCCAGCAGTTCGGACGGAGACAATGAGCAGTTCTTC	CASSSDGDNEQFF	TRBJ2-1	TRBV6-5	.	few
TGTGCCAGCGGAGGAAGTGGGACTATCGGGAGGGCTGCTGAGCAGTTCTTC	CASGGSGTIGRAAEQFF	TRBJ2-1	TRBV5-6	TRBD2	.
TGTGCCAGCAGCTTGCGGACAGGGCTGCGTGGCTACACCTTC	CASSLRTGLRGYTF	TRBJ1-2	TRBV5-5	TRBD1	few